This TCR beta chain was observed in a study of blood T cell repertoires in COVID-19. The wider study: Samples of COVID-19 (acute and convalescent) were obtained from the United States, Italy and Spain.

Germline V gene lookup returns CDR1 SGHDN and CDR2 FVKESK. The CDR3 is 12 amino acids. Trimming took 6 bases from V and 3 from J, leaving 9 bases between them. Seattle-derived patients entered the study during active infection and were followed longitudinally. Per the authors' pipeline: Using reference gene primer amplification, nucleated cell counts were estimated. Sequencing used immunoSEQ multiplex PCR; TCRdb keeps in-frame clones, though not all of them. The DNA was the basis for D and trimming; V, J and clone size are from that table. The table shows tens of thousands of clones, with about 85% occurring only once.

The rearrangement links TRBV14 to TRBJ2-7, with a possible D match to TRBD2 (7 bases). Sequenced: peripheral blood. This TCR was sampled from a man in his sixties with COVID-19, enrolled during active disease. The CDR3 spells CASRRGGYEQYF. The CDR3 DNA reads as TGTGCCAGCAGGAGGGGGGGCTACGAGCAGTACTTC.